This T cell receptor beta chain was profiled in a study of blood T cell repertoires in COVID-19. Study in general: T cells, B-cell-depleted T cells, or PBMCs supplied cDNA or gDNA.

Produced via immunoSEQ multiplex PCR; TCRdb's table is partial and in-frame only. The sample holds roughly 310,000 clones; more than 90% are singletons and the top ten take around 2.5%. The recovered donors of Cohort 3 showed two negative PCRs, clearance, or symptom resolution. V gave up 5 bases and J gave up 4 bases; unmatched junction bases: 20. Germline values: CDR1 MNHNY, CDR2 SVGAGI (reference sequence). This CDR3 has 19 amino acids. The specimen was PBMCs or T cells enriched from blood (not recorded which). The receptor's source is a man aged 55 to 70 who had recovered from COVID-19. V and J are TRBV6-6 and TRBJ2-5; 9 nucleotides align to TRBD2. CDR3 in amino acids: CASSHGVFAGGGVGETQYF. The CDR3 DNA reads TGTGCCAGCAGTCACGGGGTCTTTGCGGGAGGGGGGGTAGGAGAGACCCAGTACTTC.